One and the same sample provided the 16 T cell receptor beta chains below, sequenced in a study of PD-1 blockade in classical Hodgkin lymphoma (dated by TCRdb to 2020 to 2021). The time point label corresponds to: cycle 4 day 1 (C4D1), after around six weeks of nivolumab. All trial patients had relapsed after autologous stem cell transplantation, with cohorts A, B and C differing in prior brentuximab vedotin exposure. Library generation was performed with the immunoSEQ multiplex PCR assay. In TCRdb, the immuneACCESS table is reduced to in-frame sequences with V and J assigned. These tables do not hold every clone; where another copy was compared, an unresolved V gene accounts for under half, and the others remain unexplained. Counted in this sample were about 92,000 clones; nearly 85% of them appeared once. The biggest ten clones account for over 15% of the sample. The input for sequencing was peripheral blood mononuclear cells (PBMCs), taken before the fourth cycle of nivolumab. The receptors shown here come from a human donor with classical Hodgkin lymphoma.

The V and J genes are TRBV9 and TRBJ2-6; a possible D gene is TRBD1 (5 bases). CDR3 length equals 17 residues. Germline lookup yields CDR1 SGDLS and CDR2 YYNGEE. Trimming cost V 3 bases and J 1 base, with 14 bases left between them. CDR3 in amino acids: CASSGRTTLSGANVLTF. The CDR3 bases are TGTGCCAGCAGCGGCCGGACAACCCTATCTGGGGCCAACGTCCTGACTTTC. Supplemented by reference TRBV9 and TRBJ2-6, the full variable domain reads DSGVTQTPKHLITATGQRVTLRCSPRSGDLSVYWYQQSLDQGLQFLIQYYNGEERAKGNILERFSAQQFPDLHSELNLSSLELGDSALYFCASSGRTTLSGANVLTFGAGSRLTVL.

The chain links TRBV6-1 to TRBJ2-1, with 8 bases lining up with TRBD2. Trimming removed 3 bases from V and 0 bases from J; junction bases left unmatched: 4. The CDR3 consists of 16 residues. Germline CDR1 and CDR2: MNHNS and SASEGT. The CDR3 here is CASSDAGTSSYNEQFF. CDR3 coding DNA: TGTGCCAGCAGTGACGCCGGGACTAGCTCCTACAATGAGCAGTTCTTC.

This sequence joins TRBV10-3 and TRBJ1-1; D remains unclear. Trimming left V 10 bases short and J 0 bases short, with 9 bases between. The CDR3 sequence is 12 residues long. CDR1 is ENHRY and CDR2 is SYGVKD in the germline V gene. Here the CDR3 DNA reads TGTGCCAGCTCCGCTGTGAACACTGAAGCTTTCTTT. This sequence encodes CASSAVNTEAFF.

This clone was observed at least ten times. The V gene is TRBV7-3, the J gene TRBJ2-1; unclear D gene. Germline assignment: CDR1 SGHTA and CDR2 FQGTGA. The CDR3 runs 14 residues. Between the trimmed V and J ends, which lost 5 bases and 8 bases, there was a span of 16 bases. CDR3 amino acids: CASSQSSRGYEQFF. The CDR3 nucleotides read TGTGCCAGCAGCCAATCAAGTAGAGGATATGAGCAGTTCTTC.

The CDR3 sequence is CASSVGLAGVREQFF. Here the CDR3 DNA reads TGTGCCAGCAGTGTCGGACTAGCGGGAGTTCGAGAGCAGTTCTTC. The rearrangement uses TRBV2 and TRBJ2-1, with TRBD2 matching over 13 bases. V shed 4 bases and J 10 bases; nucleotides not matched to a gene: 7. Germline V gene data show CDR1 as SNHLY and CDR2 as FYNNEI. This CDR3 is built from 15 residues. Variable domain in full (rest from reference TRBV2 and TRBJ2-1): EPEVTQTPSHQVTQMGQEVILRCVPISNHLYFYWYRQILGQKVEFLVSFYNNEISEKSEIFDDQFSVERPDGSNFTLKIRSTKLEDSAMYFCASSVGLAGVREQFFGPGTRLTVL.

The rearrangement links TRBV30 to TRBJ2-7; D gene unclear. This CDR3 is 13 amino acids long. Germline CDR1 GTSNPN, CDR2 SVGIG (reference sequence). V was trimmed by 1 base and J by 0 bases, leaving 7 bases between them. The CDR3 loop is CAWSGQNSYEQYF. DNA of the CDR3: TGTGCCTGGAGTGGGCAGAACTCCTACGAGCAGTACTTC.

The chain combines TRBV18 with TRBJ2-5, with a tentative D call TRBD1 (6 bases). V was trimmed by 4 bases and J by 5 bases, leaving 23 bases between them. CDR1 is KGHSH, CDR2 LQKENI, per germline. The CDR3 has 17 amino acids. The CDR3 loop is CASSQKVGGPRQETQYF. For the CDR3, the DNA is TGTGCCAGCTCACAAAAGGTTGGGGGCCCCAGGCAGGAGACCCAGTACTTC. Drawing the rest from reference TRBV18 and TRBJ2-5, the complete variable domain is NAGVMQNPRHLVRRRGQEARLRCSPMKGHSHVYWYRQLPEEGLKFMVYLQKENIIDESGMPKERFSAEFPKEGPSILRIQQVVRGDSAAYFCASSQKVGGPRQETQYFGPGTRLLVL.

This clone counts as medium-sized (0.01 to 0.1%). This chain uses TRBV27 with TRBJ2-1; D may be TRBD2 (5 bases). The CDR3 is 13 amino acids. The V gene lost 3 bases and the J gene lost 9 bases, with 12 bases spanning the gap. Germline V gene sequence: CDR1 MNHEY, CDR2 SMNVEV (reference sequence). In DNA, the CDR3 is TGTGCCAGCAGTTTGAGGCTAGCCGGTGAGCAGTTCTTC. This sequence encodes CASSLRLAGEQFF.

The genes are TRBV5-1 and TRBJ2-5; 7 bases map to TRBD1. This CDR3 region has 15 residues. Germline CDR1 reads SGHRS; CDR2 reads YFSETQ. Trimming removed 4 bases from V and 3 bases from J; junction bases left unmatched: 9. The CDR3 here is CASSILGTEEETQYF. CDR3 coding DNA: TGCGCCAGCAGCATTCTCGGGACAGAAGAAGAGACCCAGTACTTC.

The chain is built from TRBV2 and TRBJ2-5; no clear D gene. CDR1 and CDR2 from the germline V gene are SNHLY and FYNNEI. The CDR3 runs to 12 residues. V lost 7 bases, J lost 4 bases, and 10 bases lay in between. CDR3 sequence (DNA): TGTGCCAGCAAAGGAATCCCAGAGACCCAGTACTTC. Translation: CASKGIPETQYF.

The rearrangement links TRBV2 to TRBJ2-1; possibly TRBD2 for D (5 bases). The CDR3 length is 13 residues. Germline CDR1 SNHLY, CDR2 FYNNEI. V dropped 8 bases and J dropped 0 bases, with 8 bases sitting between them. The CDR3 is CASRGDSYNEQFF. The CDR3 region has the DNA TGTGCCAGCCGGGGAGACTCCTACAATGAGCAGTTCTTC.

V is TRBV11-3 and J is TRBJ1-1, with a tentative D call TRBD1 (5 bases). V gave up 3 bases and J gave up 10 bases, with 15 bases separating them. Germline CDR1 and CDR2: SGHNT and YENEEA. CDR3 size: 13 residues. The CDR3 nucleotides read TGTGCCAGCAGCTTGGCACCGGGGACTAGAGCTTTCTTT. It is translated as CASSLAPGTRAFF. The full variable domain, rest sourced from reference TRBV11-3 and TRBJ1-1, is EAGVVQSPRYKIIEKKQPVAFWCNPISGHNTLYWYLQNLGQGPELLIRYENEEAVDDSQLPKDRFSAERLKGVDSTLKIQPAELGDSAVYLCASSLAPGTRAFFGQGTRLTVV.

This rearrangement joins TRBV5-6 to TRBJ2-5; D not certain. Germline V CDR1 and CDR2: SGHDT, YYEEEE. The V end was cut by 2 bases, the J end by 9 bases, with 8 bases between. CDR3 length equals 11 residues. The CDR3 coding sequence is TGTGCCAGCAGCTTTTATGGGGCCCAGTACTTC. Translation: CASSFYGAQYF.

The V and J genes are TRBV18 and TRBJ2-1; 8 bases fit TRBD1. There are 14 residues in the CDR3. CDR1 KGHSH and CDR2 LQKENI come from the germline V gene. V was pared by 8 bases and J by 4 bases, with 7 bases of the junction left unmatched. The CDR3 DNA sequence: TGTGCCAGCCTTTCAGGGGGCGAATACAATGAGCAGTTCTTC. Its protein is CASLSGGEYNEQFF. Full variable domain (missing parts from reference TRBV18 and TRBJ2-1): NAGVMQNPRHLVRRRGQEARLRCSPMKGHSHVYWYRQLPEEGLKFMVYLQKENIIDESGMPKERFSAEFPKEGPSILRIQQVVRGDSAAYFCASLSGGEYNEQFFGPGTRLTVL.

The V call is TRBV5-1, the J call TRBJ2-3; 8 bases are a match to TRBD2. V dropped 4 bases and J dropped 3; count of bases not matched to a gene: 4. This CDR3 is built from 14 residues. In germline, CDR1 is SGHRS, CDR2 YFSETQ. The CDR3 region is CASSGSGGTDTQYF. As DNA, the CDR3 is TGCGCCAGCAGCGGGAGCGGGGGAACAGATACGCAGTATTTT.

The chain combines TRBV5-1 with TRBJ2-5; 9 bases fit TRBD2. Germline V lookup: CDR1 SGHRS, CDR2 YFSETQ. J gave up 4 bases and V 0 bases, and 4 bases lay outside the gene matches. The CDR3 totals 15 residues. The chain's CDR3 is CASSLVGSGRETQYF. CDR3 coding DNA: TGCGCCAGCAGCTTGGTTGGTAGCGGGAGAGAGACCCAGTACTTC.